The rows below give T cell receptor beta chains drawn from one sample of a study of OX40 agonist ivuxolimab in advanced cancers. The assay was immunoSEQ multiplex PCR, and TCRdb's table has in-frame clones only and misses some. Of 25,000 to 35,000 clones in the sample, about 88% were seen once. This specimen consisted of CD4+ or CD8+ T cells sorted from blood, obtained in a trial of the OX40 agonist ivuxolimab. The receptor source for this set is an adult with an advanced solid tumor such as melanoma, head and neck, liver or kidney cancer. CDR3s include the opening cysteine and the closing phenylalanine or tryptophan. The order of the fields is CDR3 length, D gene, J gene, V gene, CDR3 DNA, CDR3 protein. D genes are given only for firm matches.

length: 11; D: -; J: TRBJ2-5; V: TRBV11-2; DNA: TGTGCCAGCAGCTTATCCGGAAAGCAGTACTTC; CDR3: CASSLSGKQYF
length: 15; D: -; J: TRBJ1-2; V: TRBV27; DNA: TGTGCCAGCAGTTTAAATCCCAGTGGGAACTATGGCTACACCTTC; CDR3: CASSLNPSGNYGYTF
length: 15; D: -; J: TRBJ2-7; V: TRBV11-2; DNA: TGTGCCAGCAGCTTGGCGGACGAATTGGTTAACGAGCAGTACTTC; CDR3: CASSLADELVNEQYF
length: 15; D: TRBD2; J: TRBJ2-1; V: TRBV27; DNA: TGTGCCAGCACCCTACTAGCGGGAGATAATAATGAGCAGTTCTTC; CDR3: CASTLLAGDNNEQFF
length: 16; D: -; J: TRBJ2-2; V: TRBV5-1; DNA: TGCGCCAGCAGCCGCCTCGGGGGTGGGAGCACCGGGGAGCTGTTTTTT; CDR3: CASSRLGGGSTGELFF
length: 11; D: -; J: TRBJ1-2; V: TRBV2; DNA: TGTGCCAGCAGTGATAACAGGGGCTACACCTTC; CDR3: CASSDNRGYTF
length: 14; D: TRBD1; J: TRBJ1-5; V: TRBV4-1; DNA: TGCGCCAGCAGCGGCGGGACAGGGGATCAGCCCCAGCATTTT; CDR3: CASSGGTGDQPQHF
length: 15; D: TRBD2; J: TRBJ2-3; V: TRBV7-9; DNA: TGTGCCAGCAGCCCGGGACTAGCGGGAGAGGAAACGCAGTATTTT; CDR3: CASSPGLAGEETQYF
length: 14; D: TRBD1; J: TRBJ2-2; V: TRBV11-2; DNA: TGTGCCAGCAGCCAGGCAGGGGGAACCGGGGAGCTGTTTTTT; CDR3: CASSQAGGTGELFF
length: 18; D: -; J: TRBJ1-3; V: TRBV29-1; DNA: TGCAGCGGCGTGGCCACCGAACAGTTTTCCTTGGCTGGAAACACCATATATTTT; CDR3: CSGVATEQFSLAGNTIYF
length: 13; D: TRBD1; J: TRBJ1-1; V: TRBV10-3; DNA: TGTGCCACCCTAACAGGGGGCCGGACTGAAGCTTTCTTT; CDR3: CATLTGGRTEAFF
length: 15; D: TRBD2; J: TRBJ2-3; V: TRBV28; DNA: TGTGCCAGCAGTTTTATGCGGGAGGTGGCAGATACGCAGTATTTT; CDR3: CASSFMREVADTQYF
length: 16; D: TRBD2; J: TRBJ2-1; V: TRBV28; DNA: TGTGCCAGCAGTTTGGGACTAGCGGGTCACTACAATGAGCAGTTCTTC; CDR3: CASSLGLAGHYNEQFF